This T cell receptor (beta chain) was recovered during a study of blood T cell repertoires in COVID-19 (dated by TCRdb to 2020 to 2021). Some background on the complete study: The collaborator samples originated in the United States, Italy and Spain and spanned the acute and convalescent phases of COVID-19. The material from the prospective study consisted of cDNA or gDNA derived from T cells, B-cell-depleted T cells, or PBMCs. The dataset comprised deeply sampled blood TCRbeta repertoires from subjects exposed to, actively infected with, or recovered from COVID-19. The repertoires were released in a freely available public database meant as a resource for research on the immune response to SARS-CoV-2. Samples were obtained from the ongoing ImmuneRACE study (first 160 participants) and from about 1,300 subjects provided by 6 global collaborators. Nearly every sample came with metadata listing a de-identified subject ID, COVID-19 status, age in years and sex. Where available, HLA class I and class II types were taken from metadata supplied by the sample provider and were not determined by assay-based typing.

What the study reported, not specific to this receptor: Clinical and demographic metadata were provided uncurated, with the amount varying by source and participant.

Whole blood was collected in K2EDTA tubes by collaborating institutions according to the institutions' own protocols. For TCRbeta analysis, collaborators shipped samples as frozen whole blood, isolated PBMCs, or DNA extracted from either of those sample types. TCRbeta CDR3 regions were amplified from genomic DNA by means of the immunoSEQ Assay, a bias-controlled multiplex PCR. In the source study's methods: Nucleated cell counts per sample were estimated from amplification of reference gene primers within the assay. To quantify the absolute abundance of each unique TCRbeta CDR3 rearrangement, sequence reads were collapsed and filtered. For each sample, productive Simpson clonality was calculated by taking the square root of Simpson's diversity index across productive rearrangements. The source is immuneACCESS, and TCRdb retained only in-frame sequences with V and J called. Part of the clones is not carried over; for the studies checked, unresolved V genes explain less than half of this, and the remainder is unexplained. That table gives V, J and clone size, and the DNA gave D and trimming. The sample table lists approximately 200,000 clones, about 88% of them with a count of one. The biggest ten clones account for roughly 2.9% of the sample.

This clone was counted between two and nine times. What this receptor recognizes is not known. Base qualities are not provided; no much larger clone lies one nucleotide away. Sequences were obtained from peripheral blood. The TCR sequence derives from a woman aged 25 to 39 with active or convalescent COVID-19.

The CDR3 reads as follows: CASSISLVGQAYNEQFF. In nucleotides, the sequence is TGTGCCAGTAGTATCTCTTTGGTGGGACAGGCCTACAATGAGCAGTTCTTC. The rearranged chain carries TRBV19 and TRBJ2-1, with TRBD1 identical over 8 junction bases. CDR1 and CDR2 are drawn from the germline V gene (reference sequence): LNHDA, SQIVND. Trimmed from V: 3 bases; trimmed from J: 2 bases; junction bases lacking a gene match: 9. Counted from cysteine to phenylalanine, this CDR3 has 17 amino acids. Only the CDR3 DNA is retained, 51 bases long and in frame from the first base.